Listed here is a single TCR beta chain. The target antigen is unknown. This specimen comes from a study of cytomegalovirus exposure and HLA in healthy donors. Study outcomes and limitations: Per published reports, the classifier diagnosed cytomegalovirus status with high specificity and sensitivity. Later work found that TCR association rates differed between HLA loci; DRB1 had the most and HLA-C the fewest.

The PCR used 60 Vbeta and 13 Jbeta primers. The assay was immunoSEQ multiplex PCR, and TCRdb's table has in-frame clones only and misses some. The table shows 75,000 to 95,000 clones, with roughly 69% occurring only once. V trimming: 5 bases; J trimming: 5 bases; junction bases outside the gene matches: 7. Germline-derived CDR1 and CDR2 are SGHNT and YYREEE (reference sequence). The CDR3 runs to 15 residues. This sequence joins TRBV5-4 and TRBJ1-2; 12 positions agree with TRBD1. Sequenced material: PBMCs. This receptor was obtained from a woman under 40 in good health and CMV-seronegative. The CDR3 here is CASREGQGARYGYTF. The CDR3 region has the DNA TGTGCCAGCAGGGAGGGACAGGGGGCGCGGTATGGCTACACCTTC.